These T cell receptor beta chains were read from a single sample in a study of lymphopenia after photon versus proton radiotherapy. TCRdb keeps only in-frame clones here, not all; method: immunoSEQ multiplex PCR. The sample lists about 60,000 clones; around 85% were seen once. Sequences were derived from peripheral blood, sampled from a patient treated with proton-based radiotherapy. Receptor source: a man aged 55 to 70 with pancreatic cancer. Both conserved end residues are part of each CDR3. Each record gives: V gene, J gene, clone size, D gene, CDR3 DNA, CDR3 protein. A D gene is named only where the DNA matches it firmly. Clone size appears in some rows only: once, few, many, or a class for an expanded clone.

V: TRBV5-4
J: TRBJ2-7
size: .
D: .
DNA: TGTGCCAGCAGCTCCTCCGGGACCGCCTACGAGCAGTACTTC
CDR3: CASSSSGTAYEQYF

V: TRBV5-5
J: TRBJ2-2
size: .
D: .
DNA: TGTGCCAGCAGCGTGGGACACCTTGGGGCCGGGGAGCTGTTTTTT
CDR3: CASSVGHLGAGELFF

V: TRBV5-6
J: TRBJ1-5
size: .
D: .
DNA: TGTGCCAGCAGTTTCGGCGGGGGGTCCGATCAGCCCCAGCATTTT
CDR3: CASSFGGGSDQPQHF

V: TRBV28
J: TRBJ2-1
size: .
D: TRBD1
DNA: TGTGCCAGCAGTACAGGAGGGACAGGGGCCTACAATGAGCAGTTCTTC
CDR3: CASSTGGTGAYNEQFF

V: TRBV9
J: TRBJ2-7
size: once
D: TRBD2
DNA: TGTGCCAGCAGTAGAACTAGCGGGAGTTCAGGCGAGCAGTACTTC
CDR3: CASSRTSGSSGEQYF

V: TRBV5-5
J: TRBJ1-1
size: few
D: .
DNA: TGTGCCAGCAGCTTAGTCAGGACCCCCACGGATTTGAACACTGAAGCTTTCTTT
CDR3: CASSLVRTPTDLNTEAFF

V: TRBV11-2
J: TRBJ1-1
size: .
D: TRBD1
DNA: TGTGCCAGCAGCTTAACCTCCTGGGGACAGGGGGCCTTTTACACTGAAGCTTTCTTT
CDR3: CASSLTSWGQGAFYTEAFF

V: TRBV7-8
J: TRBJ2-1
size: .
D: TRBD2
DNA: TGTGCCAGCAGCCCCACCGGCCTAGCGGGTACCCCCACGTTCTTC
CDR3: CASSPTGLAGTPTFF

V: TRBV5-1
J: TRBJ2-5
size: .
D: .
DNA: TGCGCCAGCAGCCCAATGGGAGACCAGAAAGAGACCCAGTACTTC
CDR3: CASSPMGDQKETQYF

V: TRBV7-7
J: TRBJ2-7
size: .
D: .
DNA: TGTGCTAGCAGCGAAGCCTTTCGGGGCGAGCAGTACTTC
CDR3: CASSEAFRGEQYF

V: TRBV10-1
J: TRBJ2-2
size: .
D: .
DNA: TGCGCCAGCAGCTGGGGCCCAGACACCGGGGAGCTGTTTTTT
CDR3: CASSWGPDTGELFF

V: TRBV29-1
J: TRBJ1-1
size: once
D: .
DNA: TGCAGCGTTCAACGGCCACCCCTGAGGAAGAACACTGAAGCTTTCTTT
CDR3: CSVQRPPLRKNTEAFF

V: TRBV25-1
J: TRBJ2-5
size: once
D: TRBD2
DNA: TGTGCCAGCAGTAGGACTAGCGGGAAAGGGGAGACCCAGTACTTC
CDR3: CASSRTSGKGETQYF

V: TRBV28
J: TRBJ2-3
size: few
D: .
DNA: TGTGCCAGCAAGAGCGGAACTAGCACAGATACGCAGTATTTT
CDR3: CASKSGTSTDTQYF

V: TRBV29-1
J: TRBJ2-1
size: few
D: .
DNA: TGCAGCGTTGGGAGATTTGCCCAGAGTTCTCCTAAAGGGAATGAGCAGTTCTTC
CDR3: CSVGRFAQSSPKGNEQFF

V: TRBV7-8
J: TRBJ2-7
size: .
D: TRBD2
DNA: TGTGCCAGCAGCTTACCTACAAGACTAGCGGGAGGGAGGTACGAGCAGTACTTC
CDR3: CASSLPTRLAGGRYEQYF

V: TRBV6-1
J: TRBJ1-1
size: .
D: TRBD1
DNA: TGTGCCAGCAGTGGAGGACAGGGGAGGACTGAAGCTTTCTTT
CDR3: CASSGGQGRTEAFF

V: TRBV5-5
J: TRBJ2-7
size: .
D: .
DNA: TGTGCCAGCAGCTTGGACCACGAGCAGTACTTC
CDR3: CASSLDHEQYF

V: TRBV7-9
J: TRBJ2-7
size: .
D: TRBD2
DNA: TGTGCCAGCAGCCCGGGACTAGCGTCTGCCTACGAGCAGTACTTC
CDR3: CASSPGLASAYEQYF

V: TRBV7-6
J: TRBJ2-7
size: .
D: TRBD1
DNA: TGTGCCAGCAGCTTAGATGGAAGGGACAGGGGGCTTCTTAGCTCCTACGAGCAGTACTTC
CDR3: CASSLDGRDRGLLSSYEQYF

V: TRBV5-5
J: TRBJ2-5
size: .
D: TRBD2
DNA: TGTGCCAGCAGCTCTACTAGCGGGAGGATCCAAGAGACCCAGTACTTC
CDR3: CASSSTSGRIQETQYF

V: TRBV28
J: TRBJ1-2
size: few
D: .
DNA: .
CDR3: CASNKLSLEVVSYGYTF

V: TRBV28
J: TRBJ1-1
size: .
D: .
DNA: TGTGCCAGCAGTTTTGGGGGCCCTGAAGCTTTCTTT
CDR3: CASSFGGPEAFF

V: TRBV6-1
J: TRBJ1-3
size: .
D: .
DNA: TGTGCCAGCAGTGCGCGATCCGGGACAACTGGAAACACCATATATTTT
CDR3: CASSARSGTTGNTIYF

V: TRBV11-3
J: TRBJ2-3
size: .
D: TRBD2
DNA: TGTGCCAGCAGCCCGGGACTGAGCGGGAGGGCAGATACGCAGTATTTT
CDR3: CASSPGLSGRADTQYF

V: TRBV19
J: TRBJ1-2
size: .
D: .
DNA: TGTGCCAGTAGTATAGACCTGGTTGGGGACTATGGCTACACCTTC
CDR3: CASSIDLVGDYGYTF

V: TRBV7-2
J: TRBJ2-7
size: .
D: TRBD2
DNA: TGTGCCAGCAGCTTACTAGCGGGAGGGCCGGGGTCGGGGGAGCAGTACTTC
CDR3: CASSLLAGGPGSGEQYF

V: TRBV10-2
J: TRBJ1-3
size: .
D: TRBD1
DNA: TGCGCCAGCAGTGAGCTGGGACAGTTCTCTGGAAACACCATATATTTT
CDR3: CASSELGQFSGNTIYF

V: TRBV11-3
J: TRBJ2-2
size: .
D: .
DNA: TGTGCCAGCAGCTCCGTTACAGGGATTCCCGGGGAGCTGTTTTTT
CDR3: CASSSVTGIPGELFF

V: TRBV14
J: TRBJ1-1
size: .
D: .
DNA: TGTGCCAGCAGCCTGAGACTTGGGTTTTCTGAAGCTTTCTTT
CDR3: CASSLRLGFSEAFF

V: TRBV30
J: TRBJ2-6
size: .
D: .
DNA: TGTGCCCACCCCAGTTCTGGGGCCAACGTCCTGACTTTC
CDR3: CAHPSSGANVLTF

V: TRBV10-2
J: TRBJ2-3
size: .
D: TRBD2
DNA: TGCGCCATAGCGGGAGGGAGAACAGATACGCAGTATTTT
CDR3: CAIAGGRTDTQYF

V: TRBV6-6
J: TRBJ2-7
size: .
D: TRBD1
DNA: TGTGCCAGCACGGGAACAGGGGGCTCCTACGAGCAGTACTTC
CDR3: CASTGTGGSYEQYF

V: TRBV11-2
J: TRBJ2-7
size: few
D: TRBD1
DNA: TGTGCCAGCAGCTTTGGGACAGGGGACTACGAGCAGTACTTC
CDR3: CASSFGTGDYEQYF

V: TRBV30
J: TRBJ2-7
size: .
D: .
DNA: TGTGCCTGGAGTGTAGGCTACGAGCAGTACTTC
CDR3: CAWSVGYEQYF

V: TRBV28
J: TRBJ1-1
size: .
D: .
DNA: TGTGCCAGCAGAGAACTTGGGACGAACACTGAAGCTTTCTTT
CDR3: CASRELGTNTEAFF

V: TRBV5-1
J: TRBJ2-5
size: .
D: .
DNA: TGCGCCAGCACGATGAGGGCTGGGGCTCTGGAAGAGACCCAGTACTTC
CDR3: CASTMRAGALEETQYF

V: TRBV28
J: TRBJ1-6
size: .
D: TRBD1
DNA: TGTGCCAGCAACACAGGGGTCTCACCCCTCCACTTT
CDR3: CASNTGVSPLHF

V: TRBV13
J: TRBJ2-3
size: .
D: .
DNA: TGTGCCAGCAGCTTAGGGGCGGGCACAGATACGCAGTATTTT
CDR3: CASSLGAGTDTQYF

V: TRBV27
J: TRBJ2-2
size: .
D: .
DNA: TGTGCCAGCAGCTTACAGCAAACCTTGAACACCGGGGAGCTGTTTTTT
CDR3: CASSLQQTLNTGELFF

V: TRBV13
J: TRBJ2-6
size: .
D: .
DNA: TGTGCCAGCAGCTTAGCGTCTGGGGCCAACGTCCTGACTTTC
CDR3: CASSLASGANVLTF

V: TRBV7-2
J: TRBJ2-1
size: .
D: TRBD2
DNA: TGTGCCAGCAGCTCTAGCGGGACATCCTACAATGAGCAGTTCTTC
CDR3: CASSSSGTSYNEQFF

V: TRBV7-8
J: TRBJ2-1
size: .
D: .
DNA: TGTGCCAGCAGCTTAGATCGGGCCGGGCTATACAATGAGCAGTTCTTC
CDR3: CASSLDRAGLYNEQFF

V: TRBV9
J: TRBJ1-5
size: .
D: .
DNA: TGTGCCAGCAGCGTAGAGGGTGGTAGCAATCAGCCCCAGCATTTT
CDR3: CASSVEGGSNQPQHF

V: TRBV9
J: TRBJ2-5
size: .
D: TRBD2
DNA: TGTGCCAGCAGCGTAGGAGGGAGCGGGGCAGAGACCCAGTACTTC
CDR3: CASSVGGSGAETQYF

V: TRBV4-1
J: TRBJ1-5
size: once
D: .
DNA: TGCGCCAGCAGCCAAGATCAAAATCAGCCCCAGCATTTT
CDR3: CASSQDQNQPQHF

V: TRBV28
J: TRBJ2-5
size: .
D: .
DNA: TGTGCCAGCAGGCAGGCCGGGAATTGGGGTCAAGAGACCCAGTACTTC
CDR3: CASRQAGNWGQETQYF

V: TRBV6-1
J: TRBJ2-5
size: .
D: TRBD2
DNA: TGTGCCAGCAGTGAAGCAGTGGGAGGGGCCAAGTACCAAGAGACCCAGTACTTC
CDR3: CASSEAVGGAKYQETQYF

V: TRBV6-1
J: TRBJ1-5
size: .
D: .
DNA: TGTGCCAGCAGAACCTTAACGCATCAGCCCCAGCATTTT
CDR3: CASRTLTHQPQHF

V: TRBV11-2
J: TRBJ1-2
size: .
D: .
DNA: TGTGCCAGCAGCCCCCAGACTGGGAACTATGGCTACACCTTC
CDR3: CASSPQTGNYGYTF

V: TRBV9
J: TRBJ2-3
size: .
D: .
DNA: TGTGCCAGCAGCGTAGGCCAGGGTAACCCAGATACGCAGTATTTT
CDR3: CASSVGQGNPDTQYF

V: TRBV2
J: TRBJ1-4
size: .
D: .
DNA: TGTGCCAGCAAAAAAGCAGGGGTGCACGAAAAACTGTTTTTT
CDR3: CASKKAGVHEKLFF

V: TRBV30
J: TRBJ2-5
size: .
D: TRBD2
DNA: TGTGCCTGGAGTGGGAGGACTAGCGGGAGGGCCCCCCAGTACTTC
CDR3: CAWSGRTSGRAPQYF

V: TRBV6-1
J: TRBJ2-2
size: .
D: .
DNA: TGTGCCAGCCAAACAGGGTGGGACACCGGGGAGCTGTTTTTT
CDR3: CASQTGWDTGELFF

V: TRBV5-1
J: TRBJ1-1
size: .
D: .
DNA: TGCGCCAGCACAAGAGACTTGGCCCGTATGAACACTGAAGCTTTCTTT
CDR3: CASTRDLARMNTEAFF

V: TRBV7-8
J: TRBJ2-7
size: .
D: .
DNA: TGTGCCAGCAGCCCAAACTCCTACGAGCAGTACTTC
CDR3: CASSPNSYEQYF

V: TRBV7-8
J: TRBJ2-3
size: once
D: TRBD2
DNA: TGTGCCAGCAGCTTAGCGAGGATTACTAGCGGGACCGTCACAGATACGCAGTATTTT
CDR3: CASSLARITSGTVTDTQYF

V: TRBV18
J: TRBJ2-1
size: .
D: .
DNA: TGTGCCAGCTCACCAGTGGTAGAGGGTTCTCATGAGCAGTTCTTC
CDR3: CASSPVVEGSHEQFF

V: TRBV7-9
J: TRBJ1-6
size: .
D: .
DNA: TGTGCCAGCAGCTTAGAGTTGTCACCCCTCCACTTT
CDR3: CASSLELSPLHF